This TCR beta chain stems from a study of CD8 T cells in ankylosing spondylitis. Points from the study as a whole: Reports say disease-linked clones showed up significantly more in matched ankylosing spondylitis synovial fluid.

This clonotype was seen many times. Its cognate antigen is unknown. TCRdb used MiXCR to reprocess the 5' RACE reads, holding one entry per CDR3 protein. Here the sample spans 350,000 or so distinct CDR3 sequences, around a tenth being singletons. This receptor was identified in a female donor with ankylosing spondylitis or in good health (not recorded which). The sample was blood, either unsorted or a sorted T cell fraction (not recorded which).

The CDR3 protein is CASSPDPTSGEQYF. For the CDR3, the DNA is TGCGCCAGCAGCCCGGATCCTACGAGTGGGGAGCAGTACTTC. The chain employs TRBV5-1 and TRBJ2-7; D gene ambiguous. The V and J ends lost 4 bases and 7 bases respectively, with 18 bases between them. CDR1 is SGHRS and CDR2 is YFSETQ in the germline V gene. The CDR3 extends over 14 amino acids.